This entry lists 11 T cell receptor beta chains sequenced from one sample in a study of cytomegalovirus exposure and HLA in healthy donors. The PCR had 60 Vbeta and 13 Jbeta primers. TCRdb's copy holds only in-frame clones and misses some; the assay was immunoSEQ multiplex PCR. The sample shows roughly 190,000 clones, approximately 80% of them seen only once. Sequencing was done on a sample of PBMCs. All receptors come from a woman aged 45-65 years in good health and CMV-seropositive.

The chain uses TRBV6-5 and TRBJ1-2, with D uncertain. With 6 bases removed from V and 3 bases from J, the gap between germline ends came to 17 bases. This CDR3 comprises 15 residues. Germline CDR1 and CDR2: MNHEY and SVGAGI. CDR3 in amino acids: CASRPLTPVHYGYTF. In DNA, the CDR3 is TGTGCCAGCAGGCCCTTAACCCCAGTTCACTATGGCTACACCTTC.

This clone was seen a few times. The chain is built from TRBV19 and TRBJ1-4; D remains ambiguous. V was cut by 6 bases and J by 5 bases, with 16 bases left in between. This CDR3 has 15 amino acids. Germline V gene data show CDR1 as LNHDA and CDR2 as SQIVND (reference sequence). CDR3 loop: CASSAPSGGNEKLFF. Here the CDR3 DNA reads TGTGCCAGTAGCGCGCCCTCAGGTGGGAATGAAAAACTGTTTTTT.

The table lists this clone with a count of one. The chain has TRBV7-9 and TRBJ2-3; 7 bases are shared with TRBD1. CDR1 and CDR2 (germline): SEHNR, FQNEAQ (reference sequence). V gave up 4 bases and J gave up 2 bases; unmatched junction bases: 6. CDR3 length: 15 amino acids. CDR3 in amino acids: CASSSSGTATDTQYF. The DNA of the CDR3 is TGTGCCAGCAGCTCCTCCGGGACAGCCACAGATACGCAGTATTTT.

This clone was observed a few times. This chain uses TRBV6-5 with TRBJ1-4; the D gene is possibly TRBD1 (5 bases). CDR1 is MNHEY, CDR2 SVGAGI, per germline. CDR3 length: 13 residues. The V gene lost 6 bases and the J gene lost 8 bases, with 13 bases spanning the gap. The chain's CDR3 is CASRSPGGEKLFF. The CDR3 region has the DNA TGTGCCAGCAGATCCCCCGGGGGGGAAAAACTGTTTTTT.

V and J are TRBV5-6 and TRBJ1-1, with TRBD1 matching over 8 bases. This CDR3 spans 14 amino acids. V lost 4 bases, J lost 5 bases, and 7 bases stayed unmatched. The germline CDR1 and CDR2 sequences are SGHDT and YYEEEE. CDR3: CASSAAGTGTEAFF. CDR3 in DNA: TGTGCCAGCAGCGCCGCCGGGACAGGTACTGAAGCTTTCTTT. The full variable domain, with the rest looked up from reference TRBV5-6 and TRBJ1-1, is DAGVTQSPTHLIKTRGQQVTLRCSPKSGHDTVSWYQQALGQGPQFIFQYYEEEERQRGNFPDRFSGHQFPNYSSELNVNALLLGDSALYLCASSAAGTGTEAFFGQGTRLTVV.

This chain links TRBV6-1 with TRBJ1-3; D not certain. CDR3 length: 15 amino acids. V lost 5 bases, J lost 0 bases, and 11 bases lay in between. Germline lookup yields CDR1 MNHNS and CDR2 SASEGT. CDR3 residues: CASSPFAGSGNTIYF. CDR3 nucleotides: TGTGCCAGCAGTCCCTTTGCGGGCTCTGGAAACACCATATATTTT.

The rearrangement joins TRBV19 to TRBJ2-7; 10 bases map to TRBD2. CDR1 and CDR2 from the germline V gene are LNHDA and SQIVND (reference sequence). There are 17 residues in the CDR3. J gave up 3 bases and V 3 bases, and 11 bases lay outside the gene matches. The CDR3 DNA sequence: TGTGCCAGTAGTATCGGCCCAGCGGGGGGGCCTTTCTACGAGCAGTACTTC. Translating gives CASSIGPAGGPFYEQYF.

The table lists this clone with a few counts. The chain carries TRBV9 and TRBJ1-4; a possible D gene is TRBD1 (5 bases). The CDR3 spans 19 residues. Trimming pared 2 bases from V and 0 bases from J, leaving 20 bases between. CDR1 and CDR2 (germline): SGDLS, YYNGEE. CDR3 region: CASSVALIWGFATNEKLFF. DNA for the CDR3: TGTGCCAGCAGCGTGGCCCTCATTTGGGGCTTTGCAACTAATGAAAAACTGTTTTTT.

V gene TRBV27 combines with J gene TRBJ2-7; TRBD2 matches 9 bases. The CDR3 spans 15 residues. With V trimmed by 7 bases and J by 2 bases, 9 bases remained unmatched. Per the germline V gene, CDR1 is MNHEY and CDR2 is SMNVEV (reference sequence). CDR3 DNA: TGTGCCAGCATTCCCCTAGCGGGGAATACCTACGAGCAGTACTTC. It specifies CASIPLAGNTYEQYF.

Here the CDR3 reads CATSSFYSNQPQHF. The CDR3 bases are TGTGCCACCAGCAGTTTTTATAGCAATCAGCCCCAGCATTTT. The chain recombines TRBV15 with TRBJ1-5; no firm D call. The CDR3 spans 14 residues. The V and J ends lost 3 bases and 0 bases respectively, with 6 bases between them. Per germline, CDR1 LNHNV and CDR2 YYDKDF (reference sequence).

The chain couples TRBV19 to TRBJ2-6, with D possibly being TRBD2 (5 bases). Trimming cost V 3 bases and J 1 base, with 16 bases left between them. Germline CDR1 and CDR2: LNHDA and SQIVND (reference sequence). The CDR3 consists of 18 residues. The CDR3 here is CASSISLGTRSGANVLTF. DNA of the CDR3: TGTGCCAGTAGTATCTCCCTGGGCACTAGATCTGGGGCCAACGTCCTGACTTTC.